One sample yielded the 11 T cell receptor beta chains listed below, sequenced in a study of CXCR3-negative and CXCR3-positive naive CD8 T cells. 5' RACE that incorporated UMI labels was used to prepare the TRB cDNA libraries. TCRdb re-called the 5' RACE reads and gives one entry per CDR3 protein, without DNA. The ten top clones account for less than 9.5%, within a sample of roughly 40,000 distinct CDR3 sequences. The sequencing input was memory CD8+ T cells from blood. These receptors came from a human donor in good health. Some clones in this sample may be carry-over from other donors' samples.

The chain has TRBV7-7 and TRBJ2-1; the D call of TRBD1 rests on TCRdb alone, since no DNA is present to check it. Germline CDR1 reads SSHAT; CDR2 reads FNYEAQ (reference sequence). This CDR3 is 15 amino acids long. CDR3 region: CASSSGTGEINEQFF.

The chain is built from TRBV27 and TRBJ2-1; there is no DNA to check the TCRdb D call of TRBD1. The germline V gene has CDR1 MNHEY and CDR2 SMNVEV (reference sequence). This CDR3 is built from 17 residues. CDR3 sequence: CASSLSPGQGAHNEQFF.

This chain links TRBV7-2 with TRBJ2-3; TCRdb calls TRBD1, which cannot be checked without DNA. The CDR3 sequence is 16 residues long. CDR1 is SGHTA, CDR2 FQGNSA, per germline. CDR3 loop: CASSSSLMRGRNTQYF.

The chain carries TRBV4-3 and TRBJ1-1; TCRdb indicates TRBD1, and absent DNA this call remains unverified. The germline CDR1 and CDR2 sequences are LGHNA and YSLEER. CDR3 length: 17 residues. CDR3: CASSQVTLWTGEPEAFF.

Judged by frequency, this clonotype is medium-sized. The chain links TRBV2 to TRBJ2-7; TCRdb indicates TRBD1, and absent DNA this call remains unverified. CDR3 length: 14 residues. The germline V gene has CDR1 SNHLY and CDR2 FYNNEI. CDR3 in amino acids: CASSPPGTGYEQYF.

This sequence joins TRBV5-1 and TRBJ1-1; TCRdb names TRBD1, which stays unverified in the absence of DNA. Germline lookup yields CDR1 SGHRS and CDR2 YFSETQ. The CDR3 contains 15 residues. This chain's CDR3 is CASSSGQGALPEAFF. The variable domain in full, completed from reference TRBV5-1 and TRBJ1-1, reads KAGVTQTPRYLIKTRGQQVTLSCSPISGHRSVSWYQQTPGQGLQFLFEYFSETQRNKGNFPGRFSGRQFSNSRSEMNVSTLELGDSALYLCASSSGQGALPEAFFGQGTRLTVV.

The J gene is TRBJ2-2, the V gene TRBV9. CDR1 and CDR2 (germline): SGDLS, YYNGEE. The CDR3 sequence is 13 residues long. The CDR3 sequence: CASSVGNTGELFF. The complete variable domain, with remaining parts taken from reference TRBV9 and TRBJ2-2, reads DSGVTQTPKHLITATGQRVTLRCSPRSGDLSVYWYQQSLDQGLQFLIQYYNGEERAKGNILERFSAQQFPDLHSELNLSSLELGDSALYFCASSVGNTGELFFGEGSRLTVL.

The gene calls are TRBV29-1 and TRBJ2-1; the TCRdb call, TRBD1, lacks DNA for checking. The CDR3 consists of 11 residues. Germline CDR1 and CDR2: SQVTM and ANQGSEA. CDR3 sequence: CSVESRGEQFF.

The rearrangement links TRBV5-1 to TRBJ2-3. The CDR3 has 15 residues. Germline-derived CDR1 and CDR2 are SGHRS and YFSETQ. The CDR3 sequence: CASRGFIGDTDTQYF.

The V gene is TRBV29-1, the J gene TRBJ2-1; there is no DNA to check the TCRdb D call of TRBD2. CDR1 SQVTM and CDR2 ANQGSEA come from the germline V gene. The length of the CDR3 is 14 residues. CDR3 residues: CSVESGSGGLEQFF.

The rearrangement joins TRBV12-3 or TRBV12-4 to TRBJ2-4; the TCRdb D gene call, TRBD1, has no DNA to confirm it. This CDR3 has 14 amino acids. The CDR3 reads CASYRTGGDNIQYF.